The rows below give T cell receptor beta chains drawn from one sample of a study of T cell responses to AZD1222 COVID-19 vaccine. Sequencing was performed with immunoSEQ multiplex PCR; in TCRdb, only in-frame clones are kept and a portion is missing. This sample has about 130,000 clones, with around 92% found just once. This specimen consisted of peripheral blood, obtained 28 days after the second AZD1222 dose. The source of these receptors is an adult who received the AZD1222 COVID-19 vaccine. The CDR3 runs from the conserved cysteine through the conserved F or W. The D gene is left open where the match is weak. For some rows the clone size is stated as once, few or many, or as a class when expanded; others skip it.

cdr3_aa: CASSLERREQFF; cdr3_nt: TGTGCCAGCAGTTTAGAAAGGAGGGAGCAGTTCTTC; d_call: NA; j_call: TRBJ2-1; clone_size: NA; v_call: TRBV12-3/TRBV12-4
cdr3_aa: CASSPMVGGNQPQHF; cdr3_nt: TGTGCCAGCAGCCCGATGGTAGGGGGCAATCAGCCCCAGCATTTT; d_call: NA; j_call: TRBJ1-5; clone_size: once; v_call: TRBV3-1/TRBV3-2
cdr3_aa: CASSLWGVAFF; cdr3_nt: TGTGCCAGCAGTTTGTGGGGAGTAGCTTTCTTT; d_call: NA; j_call: TRBJ1-1; clone_size: NA; v_call: TRBV12-3/TRBV12-4
cdr3_aa: CATSDPRGGNTEAFF; cdr3_nt: TGTGCCACCAGTGACCCCCGGGGGGGGAACACTGAAGCTTTCTTT; d_call: NA; j_call: TRBJ1-1; clone_size: NA; v_call: TRBV24-1
cdr3_aa: CASSLFGGGLNTEAFF; cdr3_nt: TGTGCCAGCAGTTTATTCGGGGGAGGGCTTAACACTGAAGCTTTCTTT; d_call: NA; j_call: TRBJ1-1; clone_size: NA; v_call: TRBV6-6
cdr3_aa: CASSIPMGGGLAGENEQFF; cdr3_nt: TGTGCCAGCAGCATCCCAATGGGTGGAGGACTAGCGGGGGAAAATGAGCAGTTCTTC; d_call: TRBD2; j_call: TRBJ2-1; clone_size: NA; v_call: TRBV5-4
cdr3_aa: CASSLEVEGQGYTF; cdr3_nt: TGTGCCAGCAGCTTAGAAGTTGAAGGGCAAGGCTACACCTTC; d_call: NA; j_call: TRBJ1-2; clone_size: once; v_call: TRBV7-9
cdr3_aa: CASSHGQGSTEAFF; cdr3_nt: TGTGCCAGCAGCCATGGACAGGGGAGCACTGAAGCTTTCTTT; d_call: TRBD1; j_call: TRBJ1-1; clone_size: NA; v_call: TRBV3-1/TRBV3-2
cdr3_aa: CASSPRRGLDTQYF; cdr3_nt: TGTGCCAGCAGCCCCCGCAGGGGGCTAGATACGCAGTATTTT; d_call: TRBD1; j_call: TRBJ2-3; clone_size: NA; v_call: TRBV6-5
cdr3_aa: CASSMGRQLNQPQHF; cdr3_nt: TGTGCCAGTAGTATGGGTCGACAGCTCAATCAGCCCCAGCATTTT; d_call: NA; j_call: TRBJ1-5; clone_size: NA; v_call: TRBV19
cdr3_aa: CASSGGGRGTGELFF; cdr3_nt: TGTGCCAGCAGCGGAGGGGGCCGGGGCACCGGGGAGCTGTTTTTT; d_call: NA; j_call: TRBJ2-2; clone_size: few; v_call: TRBV6-5
cdr3_aa: CASSVDNYNEQFF; cdr3_nt: TGTGCCAGCAGTGTCGACAACTACAATGAGCAGTTCTTC; d_call: NA; j_call: TRBJ2-1; clone_size: NA; v_call: TRBV27
cdr3_aa: CASSLLPGRAYNEQFF; cdr3_nt: TGCGCCAGCAGCTTACTCCCAGGCCGCGCTTACAATGAGCAGTTCTTC; d_call: NA; j_call: TRBJ2-1; clone_size: NA; v_call: TRBV5-1
cdr3_aa: CASSVRTANTEAFF; cdr3_nt: TGTGCCAGCAGTGTCAGGACAGCGAACACTGAAGCTTTCTTT; d_call: NA; j_call: TRBJ1-1; clone_size: NA; v_call: TRBV2
cdr3_aa: CASSASPYRTYGYTF; cdr3_nt: TGTGCCAGCAGCGCCTCTCCCTATAGAACCTATGGCTACACCTTC; d_call: NA; j_call: TRBJ1-2; clone_size: NA; v_call: TRBV9
cdr3_aa: CASSPGGTGGAYEQYF; cdr3_nt: TGTGCCAGCAGTCCCGGAGGGACAGGGGGCGCTTACGAGCAGTACTTC; d_call: TRBD1; j_call: TRBJ2-7; clone_size: NA; v_call: TRBV5-6
cdr3_aa: CASSEGYRNTEAFF; cdr3_nt: TGTGCCAGCAGTGAAGGGTATAGGAACACTGAAGCTTTCTTT; d_call: NA; j_call: TRBJ1-1; clone_size: NA; v_call: TRBV2
cdr3_aa: CASSSGTLNEKLFF; cdr3_nt: TGCGCCAGCAGCTCGGGTACCCTTAATGAAAAACTGTTTTTT; d_call: NA; j_call: TRBJ1-4; clone_size: NA; v_call: TRBV5-1
cdr3_aa: CASSEQGSYGYTF; cdr3_nt: TGTGCCAGCAGCGAACAGGGAAGCTATGGCTACACCTTC; d_call: NA; j_call: TRBJ1-2; clone_size: once; v_call: TRBV7-3
cdr3_aa: CASSMTANTEAFF; cdr3_nt: TGCGCCAGCAGTATGACGGCTAACACTGAAGCTTTCTTT; d_call: NA; j_call: TRBJ1-1; clone_size: NA; v_call: TRBV10-1
cdr3_aa: CASSVGRRANYGYTF; cdr3_nt: TGTGCCAGCAGCGTGGGGAGGCGGGCTAACTATGGCTACACCTTC; d_call: NA; j_call: TRBJ1-2; clone_size: NA; v_call: TRBV7-8
cdr3_aa: CASSVDRNSYNEQFF; cdr3_nt: TGTGCCAGCAGCGTTGACAGAAACTCCTACAATGAGCAGTTCTTC; d_call: NA; j_call: TRBJ2-1; clone_size: NA; v_call: TRBV9
cdr3_aa: CASSLTGGASNQPQHF; cdr3_nt: TGTGCCAGTAGCCTGACCGGGGGGGCTAGCAATCAGCCCCAGCATTTT; d_call: NA; j_call: TRBJ1-5; clone_size: NA; v_call: TRBV19
cdr3_aa: CASSDAGTRNYGYTF; cdr3_nt: TGCGCCAGCAGCGACGCCGGGACGAGGAACTATGGCTACACCTTC; d_call: NA; j_call: TRBJ1-2; clone_size: few; v_call: TRBV5-1
cdr3_aa: CASSLDSATYNEQFF; cdr3_nt: TGTGCCAGCAGCCTTGACAGCGCAACCTACAATGAGCAGTTCTTC; d_call: NA; j_call: TRBJ2-1; clone_size: NA; v_call: TRBV5-4
cdr3_aa: CASSYSRLAGGNEQFF; cdr3_nt: TGTGCCAGCAGTTACTCGAGACTAGCGGGTGGCAATGAGCAGTTCTTC; d_call: TRBD2; j_call: TRBJ2-1; clone_size: once; v_call: TRBV6-2/TRBV6-3
cdr3_aa: CASNSPGMGNYGYTF; cdr3_nt: TGTGCCAGTAACAGTCCCGGGATGGGTAACTATGGCTACACCTTC; d_call: NA; j_call: TRBJ1-2; clone_size: NA; v_call: TRBV19
cdr3_aa: CASSYTNAKGAGEAFF; cdr3_nt: TGTGCCAGCAGTTACACCAATGCCAAGGGGGCTGGTGAAGCTTTCTTT; d_call: TRBD1; j_call: TRBJ1-1; clone_size: NA; v_call: TRBV6-5
cdr3_aa: CASSPQGTSNQPQHF; cdr3_nt: TGTGCCAGCAGCCCCCAGGGGACCTCGAATCAGCCCCAGCATTTT; d_call: NA; j_call: TRBJ1-5; clone_size: NA; v_call: TRBV2
cdr3_aa: CASSSLTGTINTGELFF; cdr3_nt: TGTGCCAGCTCATCCCTAACCGGGACAATTAACACCGGGGAGCTGTTTTTT; d_call: NA; j_call: TRBJ2-2; clone_size: NA; v_call: TRBV18
cdr3_aa: CASSVLGSTNEKLFF; cdr3_nt: TGTGCCAGCAGTGTGCTCGGTTCAACTAATGAAAAACTGTTTTTT; d_call: NA; j_call: TRBJ1-4; clone_size: few; v_call: TRBV2
cdr3_aa: CASSLLGGRDTEAFF; cdr3_nt: TGTGCCAGCAGCCTTCTCGGAGGGCGGGACACTGAAGCTTTCTTT; d_call: NA; j_call: TRBJ1-1; clone_size: NA; v_call: TRBV7-9
cdr3_aa: CASSDGGFSTDTQYF; cdr3_nt: TGTGCCAGCAGTGACGGCGGGTTCAGCACAGATACGCAGTATTTT; d_call: NA; j_call: TRBJ2-3; clone_size: few; v_call: TRBV6-4
cdr3_aa: CASSRSGTEAFF; cdr3_nt: TGTGCCAGCAGCCGCTCAGGTACTGAAGCTTTCTTT; d_call: NA; j_call: TRBJ1-1; clone_size: NA; v_call: TRBV11-3
cdr3_aa: CASSAGQGPYNEQFF; cdr3_nt: TGTGCCAGCAGCGCGGGACAGGGCCCCTACAATGAGCAGTTCTTC; d_call: TRBD1; j_call: TRBJ2-1; clone_size: NA; v_call: TRBV7-8
cdr3_aa: CASSEFQGGSGHGEAFF; cdr3_nt: TGCGCCAGCAGTGAGTTTCAGGGGGGAAGTGGACATGGTGAAGCTTTCTTT; d_call: TRBD1; j_call: TRBJ1-1; clone_size: NA; v_call: TRBV10-1
cdr3_aa: CASSLGVGPTDTQYF; cdr3_nt: TGCGCCAGCAGCTTGGGGGTAGGGCCCACAGATACGCAGTATTTT; d_call: NA; j_call: TRBJ2-3; clone_size: NA; v_call: TRBV5-1
cdr3_aa: CASSHPGQGWQPQHF; cdr3_nt: TGCGCCAGCAGCCACCCGGGGCAGGGATGGCAGCCCCAGCATTTT; d_call: NA; j_call: TRBJ1-5; clone_size: few; v_call: TRBV4-1
cdr3_aa: CASSSGFDRMNTEAFF; cdr3_nt: TGCGCCAGCAGCTCTGGATTCGATAGGATGAACACTGAAGCTTTCTTT; d_call: NA; j_call: TRBJ1-1; clone_size: NA; v_call: TRBV5-1
cdr3_aa: CASSQVGGLAFF; cdr3_nt: TGCGCCAGCAGCCAAGTAGGGGGGCTGGCTTTCTTT; d_call: NA; j_call: TRBJ1-1; clone_size: NA; v_call: TRBV4-1
cdr3_aa: CASSIVSERLTYNEQFF; cdr3_nt: TGTGCCAGTAGTATAGTTTCGGAACGTTTAACCTACAATGAGCAGTTCTTC; d_call: NA; j_call: TRBJ2-1; clone_size: NA; v_call: TRBV19
cdr3_aa: CASSVGYGYTF; cdr3_nt: TGTGCCAGCAGTGTGGGCTATGGCTACACCTTC; d_call: NA; j_call: TRBJ1-2; clone_size: once; v_call: TRBV25-1
cdr3_aa: CASSPQTRTGQYGYTF; cdr3_nt: TGTGCCAGCAGCCCGCAGACTCGGACAGGGCAGTATGGCTACACCTTC; d_call: TRBD1; j_call: TRBJ1-2; clone_size: few; v_call: TRBV5-5
cdr3_aa: CASSLERAGTYGYTF; cdr3_nt: TGTGCCAGCAGCTTAGAAAGGGCGGGAACCTATGGCTACACCTTC; d_call: NA; j_call: TRBJ1-2; clone_size: once; v_call: TRBV11-2
cdr3_aa: CASTLNGVGYNEQFF; cdr3_nt: TGTGCCAGTACCCTTAACGGGGTGGGATACAATGAGCAGTTCTTC; d_call: NA; j_call: TRBJ2-1; clone_size: once; v_call: TRBV2
cdr3_aa: CATRGLADTQYF; cdr3_nt: TGTGCCACCAGGGGACTAGCAGATACGCAGTATTTT; d_call: TRBD2; j_call: TRBJ2-3; clone_size: NA; v_call: TRBV24-1
cdr3_aa: CASSVAGFPGELFF; cdr3_nt: TGTGCCAGCAGCGTAGCAGGGTTCCCCGGGGAGCTGTTTTTT; d_call: NA; j_call: TRBJ2-2; clone_size: NA; v_call: TRBV9
cdr3_aa: CASSQDTISTDTQYF; cdr3_nt: TGTGCCAGCAGCCAAGATACGATCAGCACAGATACGCAGTATTTT; d_call: NA; j_call: TRBJ2-3; clone_size: once; v_call: TRBV3-1/TRBV3-2
cdr3_aa: CASSEDTGSNYGYTF; cdr3_nt: TGTGCCAGCAGTGAAGACACAGGATCTAACTATGGCTACACCTTC; d_call: NA; j_call: TRBJ1-2; clone_size: NA; v_call: TRBV6-1
cdr3_aa: CASRPGRAGGNTIYF; cdr3_nt: TGCGCCAGCAGGCCGGGCAGGGCGGGTGGAAACACCATATATTTT; d_call: NA; j_call: TRBJ1-3; clone_size: few; v_call: TRBV5-1
cdr3_aa: CASSRLAGVSDTQYF; cdr3_nt: TGTGCCAGCAGTCGACTAGCGGGAGTGTCAGATACGCAGTATTTT; d_call: TRBD2; j_call: TRBJ2-3; clone_size: NA; v_call: TRBV7-2
cdr3_aa: CASSLPGASNTGELFF; cdr3_nt: TGTGCCAGCAGCCTCCCAGGCGCTTCGAACACCGGGGAGCTGTTTTTT; d_call: NA; j_call: TRBJ2-2; clone_size: NA; v_call: TRBV7-9
cdr3_aa: CASSSGQRNSPLHF; cdr3_nt: TGCGCCAGCAGCTCCGGACAGCGGAATTCACCCCTCCACTTT; d_call: NA; j_call: TRBJ1-6; clone_size: NA; v_call: TRBV5-1
cdr3_aa: CAWSEGQSNQPQHF; cdr3_nt: TGTGCCTGGAGTGAGGGACAGAGCAATCAGCCCCAGCATTTT; d_call: TRBD1; j_call: TRBJ1-5; clone_size: NA; v_call: TRBV30
cdr3_aa: CAISEQGAYGYTF; cdr3_nt: TGTGCCATCAGTGAACAGGGCGCCTATGGCTACACCTTC; d_call: NA; j_call: TRBJ1-2; clone_size: NA; v_call: TRBV10-3
cdr3_aa: CSVDGTQETQYF; cdr3_nt: TGCAGCGTTGACGGAACACAAGAGACCCAGTACTTC; d_call: NA; j_call: TRBJ2-5; clone_size: NA; v_call: TRBV29-1